This T cell receptor beta chain is drawn from a study of T cells in Graves' hyperthyroidism and ophthalmopathy. Study findings and constraints: Ophthalmopathy onset followed model prediction by a median around 6.9 months.

Trimming removed 5 bases at V and 3 bases at J, with 11 bases between. In germline, CDR1 is DFQATT, CDR2 SNEGSKA (reference sequence). The CDR3 has 13 amino acids. This clonotype was counted many times. What it binds is not known. There were TCR beta CDR3 regions amplified from RNA transcripts. An initial round of RT-PCR targeting the TCR CDR3 relied on the HTBI primer set. TCRdb independently ran MiXCR on the multiplex PCR reads; one entry per CDR3 protein. The table shows nearly 110,000 distinct CDR3 sequences, with 15% to 20% occurring only once. The source of this sequence is a woman in her fifties or sixties with Graves' hyperthyroidism. This chain links TRBV20-1 with TRBJ2-1; unclear D gene. The sequenced material came from blood. CDR3 loop: CSARPEDYNEQFF. The CDR3 nucleotides read TGCAGTGCTCGACCGGAAGACTACAATGAGCAGTTCTTC.